The present entry profiles one T cell receptor beta chain with its context. As yet, its antigen is unknown. Germline CDR1 is LGHNA and CDR2 is YNFKEQ. V was trimmed by 3 bases and J by 6 bases, leaving 14 bases between them. This CDR3 is 15 amino acids long. These data originate in a study of Siglec-9 on CD8 T cells in melanoma. Broader study findings: Siglec-9 reportedly marks and regulates an effector memory CD8+ T-cell subset apparently accumulating in melanoma tumors.

TCRdb's copy holds only in-frame clones and misses some; the assay was immunoSEQ multiplex PCR. The sample records more than 25,000 clones, about 80% being singletons. This receptor was taken from a human donor in good health. The genes are TRBV4-2 and TRBJ2-2, with D possibly called TRBD1 or TRBD2 (6 bases each). Sequencing was done on a sample of Siglec-9- CD8+ T cells sorted from blood. CDR3 sequence (DNA): TGTGCCAGCAGCCAGTCAACAGGGACTCCCGGGGAGCTGTTTTTT. Translation: CASSQSTGTPGELFF.